The rows below give T cell receptor beta chains drawn from one sample of a study of T-cell memory formation after mild COVID-19. TCRdb fed the 5' RACE reads into MiXCR, producing one record per CDR3 protein. The data show 55,000 to 65,000 distinct CDR3 sequences, with 8% to 9.5% seen just once and about 1.2% held by the top ten. The sequenced sample was PBMCs or a T cell subset sorted from them (not recorded which). Receptors originate from a man aged 18 to 30 who had mild COVID-19 (a few samples of this study predate the infection). Cell type and time point are not known. Both conserved end residues are part of each CDR3. A D gene is named only where the DNA matches it firmly. Rows may omit the clone size; those that give it use once, few, many or a size class.

V: TRBV20-1
J: TRBJ2-5
D: .
size: many
CDR3: CSARGPRGTQYF
DNA: TGCAGTGCTAGAGGACCCCGGGGGACCCAGTACTTC

V: TRBV14
J: TRBJ1-1
D: .
size: many
CDR3: CASSRDLNTEAFF
DNA: TGTGCCAGCAGCCGGGACCTGAACACTGAAGCTTTCTTT

V: TRBV5-6
J: TRBJ2-5
D: .
size: .
CDR3: CASSLVNGPQYF
DNA: TGTGCCAGCAGCTTGGTTAACGGTCCCCAGTACTTC

V: TRBV10-3
J: TRBJ2-5
D: .
size: .
CDR3: CAISDGGAETQYF
DNA: TGTGCCATCAGTGATGGGGGGGCGGAGACCCAGTACTTC

V: TRBV5-1
J: TRBJ2-3
D: .
size: many
CDR3: CASSSTNGVTDTQYF
DNA: TGCGCCAGCAGCTCAACAAACGGGGTAACAGATACGCAGTATTTT

V: TRBV4-3
J: TRBJ2-3
D: .
size: .
CDR3: CASSPVSSADTQYF
DNA: TGCGCCAGCAGCCCAGTCTCGTCAGCAGATACGCAGTATTTT

V: TRBV24-1
J: TRBJ2-2
D: .
size: .
CDR3: CATGDSGELFF
DNA: TGTGCCACTGGTGACAGCGGGGAGCTGTTTTTT

V: TRBV20-1
J: TRBJ2-2
D: .
size: many
CDR3: CSASGQFLNTGELFF
DNA: TGCAGTGCAAGCGGACAGTTCCTAAACACCGGGGAGCTGTTTTTT

V: TRBV9
J: TRBJ2-1
D: TRBD2
size: .
CDR3: CASSPTGLVSSEQFF
DNA: TGTGCCAGCAGCCCCACAGGACTAGTTTCTAGTGAGCAGTTCTTC

V: TRBV5-1
J: TRBJ2-5
D: .
size: .
CDR3: CASASAPGQETQYF
DNA: TGCGCCAGCGCTAGCGCCCCCGGGCAAGAGACCCAGTACTTC

V: TRBV29-1
J: TRBJ2-3
D: .
size: few
CDR3: CSVERTAGTDTQYF
DNA: TGCAGCGTTGAAAGGACAGCTGGCACAGATACGCAGTATTTT

V: TRBV5-1
J: TRBJ1-3
D: .
size: few
CDR3: CASSLFGWRNTIYF
DNA: TGCGCCAGCAGCTTATTCGGTTGGAGAAACACCATATATTTT

V: TRBV7-2
J: TRBJ1-2
D: TRBD1
size: .
CDR3: CASSSDRGLLNGYTF
DNA: TGTGCCAGCAGCTCAGACAGGGGGCTTCTTAATGGCTACACCTTC

V: TRBV4-1
J: TRBJ1-1
D: .
size: few
CDR3: CASSQELGVRRTEAFF
DNA: TGCGCCAGCAGCCAAGAGTTAGGGGTAAGGCGGACTGAAGCTTTCTTT

V: TRBV25-1
J: TRBJ2-3
D: .
size: few
CDR3: CASSEYGSPAADTQYF
DNA: TGTGCCAGCAGTGAATACGGCAGCCCGGCGGCAGATACGCAGTATTTT

V: TRBV7-2
J: TRBJ1-2
D: .
size: .
CDR3: CASSLAGESGYTF
DNA: TGTGCCAGCAGCTTAGCAGGGGAAAGCGGCTACACCTTC

V: TRBV7-3
J: TRBJ2-1
D: TRBD2
size: many
CDR3: CASSPPGLAGMYNEQFF
DNA: TGTGCCAGCAGCCCCCCGGGACTAGCGGGGATGTACAATGAGCAGTTCTTC

V: TRBV3-1
J: TRBJ2-1
D: .
size: few
CDR3: CASSQGFPWYNEQFF
DNA: TGTGCCAGCAGCCAAGGTTTTCCTTGGTACAATGAGCAGTTCTTC

V: TRBV20-1
J: TRBJ1-5
D: .
size: few
CDR3: CSASGGPSNQPQHF
DNA: TGCAGTGCTAGTGGCGGGCCTAGCAATCAGCCCCAGCATTTT

V: TRBV5-1
J: TRBJ2-3
D: TRBD2
size: many
CDR3: CASSSGLAEADTQYF
DNA: TGCGCCAGCAGCTCGGGACTAGCGGAGGCAGATACGCAGTATTTT

V: TRBV20-1
J: TRBJ2-5
D: .
size: .
CDR3: CSARDGRALGGETQYF
DNA: TGCAGTGCTAGAGACGGGCGGGCTTTAGGTGGCGAGACCCAGTACTTC

V: TRBV29-1
J: TRBJ2-1
D: .
size: few
CDR3: CSVERGATYNEQFF
DNA: TGCAGCGTTGAACGGGGGGCCACCTACAATGAGCAGTTCTTC

V: TRBV3-1
J: TRBJ2-5
D: .
size: .
CDR3: CASSPVYTGGETQYF
DNA: TGTGCCAGCAGCCCTGTATATACTGGGGGGGAGACCCAGTACTTC

V: TRBV7-2
J: TRBJ1-3
D: .
size: few
CDR3: CASSLLVRLSGNTIYF
DNA: TGTGCCAGCAGCTTATTAGTCCGTCTCTCTGGAAACACCATATATTTT

V: TRBV2
J: TRBJ1-5
D: .
size: few
CDR3: CASSEASGRQPQHF
DNA: TGTGCCAGCAGTGAAGCTTCAGGGCGTCAGCCCCAGCATTTT

V: TRBV3-1
J: TRBJ2-2
D: .
size: .
CDR3: CASSQVGPGELFF
DNA: TGTGCCAGCAGCCAAGTGGGGCCCGGGGAGCTGTTTTTT

V: TRBV20-1
J: TRBJ1-4
D: .
size: few
CDR3: CSARGTPTNEKLFF
DNA: TGCAGTGCTAGGGGGACACCAACTAATGAAAAACTGTTTTTT

V: TRBV20-1
J: TRBJ2-3
D: .
size: few
CDR3: CSATAPSTDTQYF
DNA: TGCAGTGCTACGGCCCCATCCACAGATACGCAGTATTTT

V: TRBV7-2
J: TRBJ2-1
D: .
size: few
CDR3: CASSRSTVYNEQFF
DNA: TGTGCCAGCAGCCGATCGACCGTGTACAATGAGCAGTTCTTC

V: TRBV12-3/TRBV12-4
J: TRBJ2-7
D: .
size: .
CDR3: CASSPIWTYEQYF
DNA: TGTGCCAGCAGCCCTATTTGGACCTACGAGCAGTACTTC

V: TRBV7-2
J: TRBJ2-3
D: .
size: many
CDR3: CASSLRADTQYF
DNA: TGTGCCAGCAGCCTCCGGGCAGATACGCAGTATTTT

V: TRBV20-1
J: TRBJ1-2
D: .
size: few
CDR3: CSADYRESYGYTF
DNA: TGCAGTGCAGATTACAGGGAATCCTATGGCTACACCTTC

V: TRBV7-3
J: TRBJ2-3
D: .
size: many
CDR3: CASSLVGVRDTQYF
DNA: TGTGCCAGCAGCTTAGTAGGGGTCCGAGATACGCAGTATTTT

V: TRBV12-3/TRBV12-4
J: TRBJ2-2
D: TRBD2
size: few
CDR3: CASTGTTKLRTGELFF
DNA: TGTGCCAGCACCGGGACTACCAAATTGCGGACCGGGGAGCTGTTTTTT

V: TRBV6-2/TRBV6-3
J: TRBJ2-3
D: .
size: few
CDR3: CASSYGSGTSTDTQYF
DNA: TGTGCCAGCAGTTATGGCTCGGGAACTAGCACAGATACGCAGTATTTT

V: TRBV18
J: TRBJ2-1
D: .
size: few
CDR3: CASSSTGIPDSEQFF
DNA: TGTGCCAGCTCGAGCACGGGGATCCCCGATTCTGAGCAGTTCTTC

V: TRBV5-1
J: TRBJ1-1
D: .
size: many
CDR3: CASRAGHQNTEAFF
DNA: TGCGCCAGCAGGGCGGGACACCAGAACACTGAAGCTTTCTTT